These 5 T cell receptor beta chains were all obtained from the same sample, sequenced in a study of Ad26.COV2.S vaccination and SARS-CoV-2 variants. Using immunoSEQ multiplex PCR, the repertoire was profiled, and TCRdb retains in-frame clones only, with some absent. The sample lists about 350,000 clones, roughly 90% occurring once. Described treatment: over 15 received Ad26.COV2.S at low or high dose, single or two shots; several received placebo; per-sample allocation not given. Sampling occurred on day 63 after the first vaccine or placebo injection. This specimen was peripheral blood, taken in a trial of Ad26.COV2.S vaccine versus placebo. All receptors come from a person between 18 and 65 years old who received the Ad26.COV2.S COVID-19 vaccine or a placebo.

V usage is TRBV18 and J usage is TRBJ2-1; 10 bases are shared with TRBD1. Losses at the gene ends were 5 bases for V and 1 base for J; bases not matched to a gene: 5. The CDR3 runs 16 residues. CDR1 KGHSH and CDR2 LQKENI come from the germline V gene. CDR3 loop: CASSATGGLSYNEQFF. The CDR3 DNA sequence: TGTGCCAGCTCAGCGACAGGGGGCCTGTCCTACAATGAGCAGTTCTTC.

V usage is TRBV4-3 and J usage is TRBJ1-1; maybe TRBD1 (5 bases). From germline, CDR1 is LGHNA and CDR2 YSLEER. Between the trimmed V and J ends, which lost 0 bases and 3 bases, there was a span of 8 bases. This CDR3 region has 14 residues. The CDR3 nucleotides read TGCGCCAGCAGCCAAGATCTGGGGGACACTGAAGCTTTCTTT. Its protein is CASSQDLGDTEAFF.

The J gene is TRBJ2-1, the V gene TRBV27; D is perhaps TRBD1 or TRBD2 (5 bases each). Deletions cut 3 bases from V and 4 bases from J, with 10 bases between. Germline CDR1 is MNHEY and CDR2 is SMNVEV (reference sequence). The CDR3 covers 14 residues. The CDR3 nucleotides read TGTGCCAGCAGTTTCGGGACGGTATACAATGAGCAGTTCTTC. This codes for CASSFGTVYNEQFF.

V usage is TRBV5-4 and J usage is TRBJ1-2, with 7 nucleotides matching TRBD1. The CDR3 is 15 amino acids. The ends lost 4 bases at V and 0 bases at J; junction bases unmatched: 6. Germline loops: CDR1 SGHNT, CDR2 YYREEE (reference sequence). Here the CDR3 reads CASSEGQLANYGYTF. The DNA for the CDR3 is TGTGCCAGCAGCGAGGGACAGCTAGCTAACTATGGCTACACCTTC.

Turning to this clone: Because the CDR3's place on the DNA is in doubt, the DNA is left out and the CDR3 is given as listed by TCRdb. The V and J genes are TRBV5-1 and TRBJ1-5; the DNA was not compared with TRBD1, the D call given in the table. The CDR3 length equals 23 residues, ends included. Looked up from germline, CDR1 is SGHRS and CDR2 is YFSETQ. CDR3 sequence reads: CASSSQGALGISPSILSGQPQHF.